This T cell receptor beta chain was recovered during a study of early T cells in non-severe SARS-CoV-2 infection. General observations from the study: VDJdb-based annotation leaned toward anti-spike CD8 responses and missed private and CD4 specificities.

This clonotype was seen repeatedly, ten times or more. Its antigen is unidentified. Individual cDNA molecules each received unique molecular identifiers attached to them. TCRdb reprocessed the 5' RACE reads with MiXCR, giving one entry per CDR3 protein. The table shows 36,000 or so distinct CDR3 sequences, with about 3.9% occurring only once. The CDR3 spans 15 residues. CDR1 is SGHTA and CDR2 is FQGNSA in the germline V gene. With V trimmed by 3 bases and J by 2 bases, 4 bases remained unmatched. The sequenced sample consisted of whole blood. The chain couples TRBV7-2 to TRBJ2-3, with 8 bases lining up with TRBD2. The clonotype was recovered from an adult who was a healthcare worker with PCR-confirmed SARS-CoV-2 infection or an uninfected control (not recorded which). The CDR3 here is CASSLAGGYTDTQYF. The CDR3, as DNA: TGTGCCAGCAGCTTGGCGGGGGGATACACAGATACGCAGTATTTT.